This TCR beta chain was documented in a study of follicular helper T cells after annual influenza vaccination. The assay was immunoSEQ multiplex PCR, and TCRdb's table has in-frame clones only and misses some. The sample holds 9,800 or so clones, roughly 85% seen once. Time point specified: 2014-2015 season, 7 days after vaccination. Germline CDR1 reads SEHNR; CDR2 reads FQNEAQ (reference sequence). The CDR3 has 15 residues. V gave up 2 bases and J gave up 5 bases, with 10 bases separating them. The source material was CXCR5- memory CD4+ T cells sorted from blood, sampled 7 days after influenza vaccination. The chain has TRBV7-9 and TRBJ1-6, with D possibly matching TRBD1 (5 bases). The sequence was obtained from an adult who received the influenza vaccine. The CDR3 nucleotides read TGTGCCAGCAGCTTAAGGGACTTGAATAATTCACCCCTCCACTTT. Protein: CASSLRDLNNSPLHF. Together with reference TRBV7-9 and TRBJ1-6, the CDR3 gives the full variable domain: DTGVSQNPRHKITKRGQNVTFRCDPISEHNRLYWYRQTLGQGPEFLTYFQNEAQLEKSRLLSDRFSAERPKGSFSTLEIQRTEQGDSAMYLCASSLRDLNNSPLHFGNGTRLTVT.